This note documents a single TCR beta chain sequence. Its antigen is still unknown. The PCR had 60 Vbeta and 13 Jbeta primers. Sequencing was performed with immunoSEQ multiplex PCR; in TCRdb, only in-frame clones are kept and a portion is missing. This table holds about 120,000 clones, nearly 80% found once. The CDR3 contains 17 residues. Germline V lookup: CDR1 SGHNT, CDR2 YYREEE (reference sequence). V shed 4 bases, J shed 3 bases, and the junction held 14 bases outside the gene matches. The donors gave bone marrow, and they were healthy. This record belongs to a study of cytomegalovirus exposure and HLA in healthy donors. For the study at large: Sequencing of 150 million to 200 million T cells in an earlier analysis found approximately 120 million unique TCR beta sequences.

General observations from the study: Within an earlier analysis, most TCR beta V segments proved productive either about 87% or about 30% of the time.

The sequencing sample was made of PBMCs. This sequence originates from a woman younger than 45 in good health and CMV-seropositive. V usage is TRBV5-4 and J usage is TRBJ2-7, with 9 bases that match TRBD1. CDR3 in amino acids: CASSPQLAGQGGYEQYF. The DNA of the CDR3 is TGTGCCAGCAGCCCTCAGCTCGCGGGACAGGGTGGCTACGAGCAGTACTTC.